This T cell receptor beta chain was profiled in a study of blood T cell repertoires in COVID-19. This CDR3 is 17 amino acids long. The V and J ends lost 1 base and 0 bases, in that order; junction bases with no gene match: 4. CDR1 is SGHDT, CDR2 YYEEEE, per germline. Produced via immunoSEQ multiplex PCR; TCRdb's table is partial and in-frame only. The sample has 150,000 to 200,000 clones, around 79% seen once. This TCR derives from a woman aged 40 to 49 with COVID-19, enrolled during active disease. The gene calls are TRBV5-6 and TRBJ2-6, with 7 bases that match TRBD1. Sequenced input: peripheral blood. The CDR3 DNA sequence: TGTGCCAGCAGCTTGACAGGGGCTCGCTCTGGGGCCAACGTCCTGACTTTC. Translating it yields CASSLTGARSGANVLTF.